Listed below are T cell receptor beta chains from one sample, sequenced in a study of blood T cell repertoires in COVID-19. Method: immunoSEQ multiplex PCR; TCRdb's copy keeps in-frame clones and lacks some. The sample holds more than 85,000 clones, about 90% seen once. Sequenced: peripheral blood. The origin of the receptors is a human donor with COVID-19, enrolled during active disease. The donor label of this sample is uncertain. CDR3s include the opening cysteine and the closing phenylalanine or tryptophan. The D gene is left open where the match is weak. Size is omitted from some rows. Given values are once, few, many or a class for expanded clones.

V gene,clone size,J gene,D gene,CDR3 DNA,CDR3 protein
TRBV5-1,once,TRBJ1-2,TRBD1,TGCGCCAGCGGGGACAGGGAAGGAAAAAATGGCTACACCTTC,CASGDREGKNGYTF
TRBV2,NA,TRBJ1-2,NA,TGTGCCAGCAGCCCACTATCATATGGCTACACCTTC,CASSPLSYGYTF
TRBV14,NA,TRBJ2-5,NA,TGTGCCAGCAGCCACCCAGGGGCGGAGACCCAGTACTTC,CASSHPGAETQYF
TRBV27,NA,TRBJ1-4,TRBD1,TGTGCCAGCAGTCCAGGGACAGAGACAAATGAAAAACTGTTTTTT,CASSPGTETNEKLFF
TRBV3-1/TRBV3-2,NA,TRBJ1-1,NA,TGTGCCAGCAGCCTAAGCGGGGCGATTGAAGCTTTCTTT,CASSLSGAIEAFF
TRBV5-4,NA,TRBJ1-2,NA,TGTGCCAGCAGCTTGGACAGGCATGGCTACACCTTC,CASSLDRHGYTF
TRBV12-3/TRBV12-4,NA,TRBJ1-2,NA,TGTGCCAGCAGTTTCTCGGGAGTCTATGGCTACACCTTC,CASSFSGVYGYTF
TRBV7-9,NA,TRBJ2-7,NA,TGTGCCAGCAGCCTGGAGGAGAACTCCTACGAGCAGTACTTC,CASSLEENSYEQYF
TRBV19,NA,TRBJ1-5,NA,TGTGCCAGTACCATAAACCCCCCGACAGCGTATAGCAATCAGCCCCAGCATTTT,CASTINPPTAYSNQPQHF
TRBV19,NA,TRBJ1-2,TRBD1,TGTGCCAGTAGTATCGAGGGGGCAGGGGGCATCGTGGACTATGGCTACACCTTC,CASSIEGAGGIVDYGYTF
TRBV9,NA,TRBJ1-3,NA,TGTGCCAGCAGCGCGGGGGGCTCTGGAAACACCATATATTTT,CASSAGGSGNTIYF
TRBV12-5,NA,TRBJ2-7,TRBD1,TGTGCTAGTGGTGGGGGACAGGGGATCCACGAGCAGTACTTC,CASGGGQGIHEQYF
TRBV4-1,NA,TRBJ2-5,NA,TGCGCCAGCAGCCAAGATCGGGCAGGGCCTAGAGAGACCCAGTACTTC,CASSQDRAGPRETQYF
TRBV7-2,NA,TRBJ2-4,TRBD1,TGTGCCAGCAGCCCCGACAGGGCGAACATTCAGTACTTC,CASSPDRANIQYF
TRBV5-1,NA,TRBJ1-1,NA,TGCGCCAGCAGCCCACCTTCGGGGGTTAACACTGAAGCTTTCTTT,CASSPPSGVNTEAFF
TRBV5-4,NA,TRBJ1-4,TRBD1,TGTGCCAGCAGCTCGGGACAGGATGAAAAACTGTTTTTT,CASSSGQDEKLFF
TRBV19,NA,TRBJ1-5,TRBD1,TGTGCCAGTAGTATTTTCGGGACAGGGCTTTGGACCCAGCATTTT,CASSIFGTGLWTQHF
TRBV3-1/TRBV3-2,NA,TRBJ2-1,NA,TGTGCCAGCAGCCAAGAGTTCGGGAGCTCCTACAATGAGCAGTTCTTC,CASSQEFGSSYNEQFF
TRBV25-1,NA,TRBJ2-7,TRBD2,TGTGCCAGCAGTCTAGAGGTTGGGGTAGCGGGAGGGTCCTACGAGCAGTACTTC,CASSLEVGVAGGSYEQYF
TRBV10-1,NA,TRBJ2-7,NA,TGCGCCAGCAGTGAGGGGCTCGGAGGGGCCTACGAGCAGTACTTC,CASSEGLGGAYEQYF
TRBV7-9,NA,TRBJ1-1,NA,TGTGCCAGCAGCTTAAGCGGACCGCCCGAGGCTTTCTTT,CASSLSGPPEAFF
TRBV3-1/TRBV3-2,NA,TRBJ1-2,NA,TGTGCCAGCAGCCAAGTTCCAGGTCCCCATAACTATGGCTACACCTTC,CASSQVPGPHNYGYTF
TRBV19,NA,TRBJ1-2,NA,TGTGCCAGTAGTATCGACAGAGCTAACTATGGCTACACCTTC,CASSIDRANYGYTF
TRBV5-5,NA,TRBJ1-2,NA,TGTGCCAGCAGCCTTCCGACAGGCTCAAGGGGGTATGGCTACACCTTC,CASSLPTGSRGYGYTF
TRBV12-5,NA,TRBJ1-2,NA,TGTGCTAGTGGTTTTCAGGGTGGTTTGTCTGGCTACACCTTC,CASGFQGGLSGYTF
TRBV5-1,NA,TRBJ1-1,NA,TGCGCCAGCAGCTTGTGGCCGGGTCTGGGGCAGGGAGCTTTCTTT,CASSLWPGLGQGAFF
TRBV21-1,NA,TRBJ1-5,NA,TGTGCCAGCAGCATCCTATTTGACAGGGTGGGTAGCAATCAGCCCCAGCATTTT,CASSILFDRVGSNQPQHF
TRBV6-5,NA,TRBJ1-1,TRBD1,TGTGCCAGCATACAGGGGTTGGCTGAAGCTTTCTTT,CASIQGLAEAFF
TRBV27,NA,TRBJ2-1,NA,TGTGCCAGCAGTTACCCCTTTAGGGGGGGCAGAAGCTCCTACAATGAGCAGTTCTTC,CASSYPFRGGRSSYNEQFF
TRBV14,NA,TRBJ2-2,NA,TGTGCCAGCAGCCAAGAAACGGGGGGCCTCACCGGGGAGCTGTTTTTT,CASSQETGGLTGELFF
TRBV5-1,NA,TRBJ1-2,TRBD1,TGCGCCAGCAGCATAGGACAGGGGGAAGGCTACACCTTC,CASSIGQGEGYTF